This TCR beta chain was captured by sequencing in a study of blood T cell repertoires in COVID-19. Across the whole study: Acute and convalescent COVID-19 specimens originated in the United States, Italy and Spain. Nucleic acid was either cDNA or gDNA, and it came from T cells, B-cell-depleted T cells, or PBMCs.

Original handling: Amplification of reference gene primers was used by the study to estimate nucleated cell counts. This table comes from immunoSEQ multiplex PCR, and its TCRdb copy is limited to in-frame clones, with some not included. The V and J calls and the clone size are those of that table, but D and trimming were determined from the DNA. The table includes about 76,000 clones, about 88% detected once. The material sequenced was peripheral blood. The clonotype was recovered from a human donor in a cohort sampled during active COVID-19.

Written as DNA, the CDR3 is TGTGCCAGCGGTACTAGGTTGAACACCGGGGAGCTGTTTTTT. The encoded protein is CASGTRLNTGELFF. The V gene is TRBV6-5, the J gene TRBJ2-2; D may be TRBD2 (5 bases). The CDR3 consists of 14 residues. Germline assignment: CDR1 MNHEY and CDR2 SVGAGI. V was pared by 8 bases and J by 1 base, with 11 bases between.